Each of the 15 T cell receptor beta chains below was sequenced from the same sample in a study of blood T cell repertoires in COVID-19. The data were produced by immunoSEQ multiplex PCR, yet TCRdb's version contains in-frame clones alone and is incomplete. The table records hundreds of thousands of clones, roughly 84% of them present only once. The specimen sequenced was PBMCs or T cells enriched from blood (not recorded which). The receptors were gathered from a woman in her 40s who had recovered from COVID-19.

The chain joins TRBV11-2 to TRBJ2-2; 7 nucleotides match TRBD2. Germline values: CDR1 SGHAT, CDR2 FQNNGV. The CDR3 consists of 16 residues. V lost 3 bases, J lost 6 bases, and 10 bases stayed unmatched. The CDR3 here is CASSFSGTIRPGELFF. The CDR3 DNA reads as TGTGCCAGCAGCTTTTCCGGGACTATCAGGCCCGGGGAGCTGTTTTTT.

The V gene is TRBV2, the J gene TRBJ1-5; tentative D call: TRBD1 (5 bases). Trimming took 3 bases from V and 12 from J, leaving 12 bases between them. This CDR3 has 12 residues. Per the germline V gene, CDR1 is SNHLY and CDR2 is FYNNEI. The CDR3 loop reads CASSEERDVQHF. CDR3 nucleotides: TGTGCCAGCAGTGAGGAGCGGGACGTCCAGCATTTT.

The chain carries TRBV7-2 and TRBJ1-1; tentatively, D is TRBD1 (5 bases). Germline CDR1 and CDR2: SGHTA and FQGNSA. The V gene lost 1 base and the J gene lost 1 base, with 16 bases spanning the gap. CDR3 length equals 17 residues. CDR3 in DNA: TGTGCCAGCAGCTTAGGCAGGGTCGTGCCTTCGAACACTGAAGCTTTCTTT. Residues: CASSLGRVVPSNTEAFF.

V gene TRBV5-1 combines with J gene TRBJ1-3; 7 nucleotides align to TRBD1. Germline V lookup: CDR1 SGHRS, CDR2 YFSETQ. The J segment lost 2 bases and the V segment lost 0 bases, leaving 11 bases of the junction unmatched. The length of the CDR3 is 18 residues. Here the CDR3 reads CASSLGAGGDLTGNTIYF. The CDR3 DNA reads TGCGCCAGCAGCTTGGGGGCAGGGGGTGATCTTACTGGAAACACCATATATTTT.

This rearrangement joins TRBV19 to TRBJ1-5; D call uncertain. The V gene's germline CDR1 is LNHDA and CDR2 SQIVND (reference sequence). The ends were cut back, 3 bases at V and 7 bases at J, with 16 bases in the middle. CDR3 length: 15 residues. In nucleotides, the CDR3 is TGTGCCAGTAGTATGCCAGGAGGGAAGGTCCAGCCCCAGCATTTT. Translating it yields CASSMPGGKVQPQHF.

This sequence joins TRBV25-1 and TRBJ1-5; D may be TRBD1 (6 bases). CDR3 length: 13 amino acids. Trimming cost V 6 bases and J 8 bases, with 14 bases left between them. Per germline, CDR1 MGHDK and CDR2 SYGVNS. CDR3 in DNA: TGTGCCAGCAGCTCTACAGGGAAGGAGCCCCAGCATTTT. This sequence encodes CASSSTGKEPQHF.

About this clone: At one of its ends the junction is not consistent with the germline gene, which may arise from a read error. The chain links TRBV7-2 to TRBJ2-2, with TRBD1 as a possible D gene (6 bases). The CDR3 is made up of 17 amino acids. Per the germline V gene, CDR1 is SGHTA and CDR2 is FQGNSA. The CDR3, as DNA: TGTGCCAGCAGCTTAGTATCCGGGACATCCCCCACCGGCGAGCTGTTTTTT. Protein: CASSLVSGTSPTGELFF.

This clone occurred once. V is TRBV28 and J is TRBJ2-7, with 7 bases lining up with TRBD1. Germline V gene data show CDR1 as MDHEN and CDR2 as SYDVKM. The V segment lost 3 bases and the J segment 1 base; nucleotides outside the gene matches: 6. The CDR3 loop spans 15 amino acids. CDR3 sequence (DNA): TGTGCCAGCAGTTTCTTCGGGACAGAGTCCTACGAGCAGTACTTC. Translated, it gives CASSFFGTESYEQYF.

The rearrangement joins TRBV29-1 to TRBJ1-5; 7 bases are shared with TRBD1. CDR1 is SQVTM and CDR2 is ANQGSEA in the germline V gene. With V trimmed by 4 bases and J by 3 bases, 9 bases remained unmatched. This CDR3 is built from 15 residues. The chain's CDR3 is CSVVTGRRANQPQHF. The CDR3 DNA reads TGCAGCGTTGTGACAGGGCGGAGGGCCAATCAGCCCCAGCATTTT.

The rearrangement joins TRBV27 to TRBJ2-7, with TRBD1 as a possible D gene (5 bases). CDR1 MNHEY and CDR2 SMNVEV come from the germline V gene (reference sequence). The CDR3 contains 12 residues. Trimming took off 10 bases at V and 1 base at J, with 11 bases between the two ends. The CDR3 region has the DNA TGTGCCACCTCGGCAGGGTCCTACGAGCAGTACTTC. Translated, it gives CATSAGSYEQYF.

The chain couples TRBV5-1 to TRBJ2-5, with D perhaps TRBD2 (6 bases). The CDR3 loop spans 15 amino acids. Looked up from germline, CDR1 is SGHRS and CDR2 is YFSETQ. The germline V and J ends were trimmed by 4 bases and 4 bases, with 17 bases remaining between them. DNA of the CDR3: TGCGCCAGCAGCGAACTAGCTTTCTCCACAGAGACCCAGTACTTC. Translating it yields CASSELAFSTETQYF.

This clone has more than one count but fewer than ten. This same CDR3 is encoded by further DNA sequences in the sample. The V gene is TRBV11-2, the J gene TRBJ1-2; D is ambiguous. CDR1 is SGHAT and CDR2 is FQNNGV in the germline V gene. This CDR3 is built from 12 residues. Trimming stripped 1 base from V and 5 bases from J, with 5 bases between. CDR3 amino acids: CASSLGSYGYTF. CDR3 DNA sequence: TGTGCCAGCAGCTTAGGTTCTTATGGCTACACCTTC. Filled out from reference TRBV11-2 and TRBJ1-2, the complete variable domain reads EAGVAQSPRYKIIEKRQSVAFWCNPISGHATLYWYQQILGQGPKLLIQFQNNGVVDDSQLPKDRFSAERLKGVDSTLKIQPAKLEDSAVYLCASSLGSYGYTFGSGTRLTVV.

This clone was picked up one time. The V gene is TRBV11-2, the J gene TRBJ1-1; 7 bases are a match to TRBD1. With 5 bases clipped from V and 1 base from J, the junction kept 10 bases outside the gene matches. CDR1 SGHAT and CDR2 FQNNGV come from the germline V gene. CDR3 length equals 16 residues. CDR3 sequence: CASSRGLGGANTEAFF. The CDR3 DNA reads TGTGCCAGCAGCCGAGGCCTAGGGGGCGCGAACACTGAAGCTTTCTTT.

V usage is TRBV15 and J usage is TRBJ2-3; perhaps TRBD2 as D (6 bases). The CDR3 runs to 15 residues. Germline values: CDR1 LNHNV, CDR2 YYDKDF (reference sequence). The V end was cut by 8 bases, the J end by 1 base, with 16 bases between. The CDR3 nucleotides are TGTGCCACCTTGGGGGACTCCTATCGCACAGATACGCAGTATTTT. It specifies CATLGDSYRTDTQYF.

J is TRBJ2-2 and V is TRBV6-5; TRBD1 agrees at 9 bases. Germline V gene lookup returns CDR1 MNHEY and CDR2 SVGAGI. V was clipped by 7 bases and J by 7 bases; unmatched bases: 10. This CDR3 has 15 amino acids. CDR3 loop: CASTPHRGRDGELFF. The CDR3 DNA reads TGTGCCAGCACACCACACAGGGGGCGCGACGGGGAGCTGTTTTTT.